This T cell receptor (beta chain) appears in the sequencing data of a study of blood T cells in healthy people across ages (dated by TCRdb to the mid-2010s). Broadly, across the study: In model experiments, template switching captured roughly one uniquely barcoded TCR beta cDNA molecule for every two T cells. Two additional independent replicas of 1 million unique cDNA reads from the same blood draw were analyzed for two donors (one aged 18 to 30 and one aged 80 or older). Four age groups were formed from the donors: young (average roughly 15 years), middle-aged (approximately 40), aged (roughly 59) and long-lived (less than 85). The study measured age-related changes in TCR beta repertoire diversity using deep sequencing normalized with unique cDNA molecular identifiers. To avoid experimental bias, donors of different ages were spread randomly across the sequencing lanes. Study-wide findings and limitations: Observed TCR beta diversity per million T cells fell roughly linearly with age, and a significant reduction was already apparent by age around 40. A strong correlation was found between observed TCR beta diversity and the percentage of naive T cells measured by flow cytometry. Estimates of total diversity from one million sequenced T cells were regarded as lower bounds and underestimates. Because profiling used bulk unsorted PBMCs, naive and antigen-experienced compartments could not be compared conclusively. Because donor CMV infection status was unknown, age-related changes in expanded clonotypes were potentially confounded. The long-lived group showed more naive CD4+ T cells, fewer expanded clones and increased TCR diversity than the aged group, suggesting age selection.

CDR1 is given as DFQATT and CDR2 as SNEGSKA, both from the germline V gene (reference sequence). The CDR3 starts with the cysteine, ends with the phenylalanine, and has 14 residues. The entry retains the CDR3 DNA only, 42 bases that are in frame from base 1. A distance of 15 bases separates the germline ends of V and J, which lose 3 bases and 6 bases respectively. The donors were under 40 Caucasian individuals from Russia, aged 6 to 90 years, who were systemically healthy. Approximately 11 milliliters of peripheral blood were drawn from each donor into EDTA-treated Vacutainer tubes. Ficoll-Paque density-gradient centrifugation was used to isolate PBMCs, with at least 6.5 million obtained per sample. Total RNA was extracted from PBMCs with Trizol reagent, with at least 6 micrograms obtained per sample. The percentages of naive CD45RAhigh/CD27high T cells were determined by flow cytometry on a PBMC aliquot from every donor.

The library was built by means of 5' RACE. The sequencer was an Illumina HiSeq 2500. A second PCR of 7 to 11 cycles was performed with a sample-barcoded 5' primer and a J-beta primer mix. Each TCR beta cDNA molecule received a unique molecular identifier from a template-switch 5' adaptor carrying 12 random nucleotides. At least 2.5 million CDR3-containing paired-end reads were obtained from each sample. The Mint cDNA synthesis kit, primed by a TRBC-specific oligonucleotide, was used to synthesize first-strand cDNA from all RNA. After uracil-DNA glycosylase treatment, a first 18-cycle PCR used universal primers M1SS and BC2_uni_R on all cDNA. Turning to the authors' computational methods: Each sample was normalized by randomly selecting 1 million high-quality reads, each carrying a distinct molecular identifier. Reads sharing molecular identifiers were discarded rather than binned into consensus sequences. MiTCR, with a Q25 quality threshold and the strictest error-elimination algorithm, was used for CDR3 identification, clonotype clustering and error correction. A nonparametric unseen species model with Euler transformation was used to estimate lower-bound total TCR beta diversity. TCRdb trimmed public reads at Q25 via fastp, called clones via MiXCR and kept in-frame beta chains. Every CDR3 protein is listed once, alongside the most common genes and DNA of its rows. These V and J calls are TCRdb output, not the study's own analysis. The sample profile shows around 800,000 distinct CDR3 sequences; about half of them were found once. The ten top clones hold around 18% of the sample.

About this clonotype: The clone's antigen remains unknown. Per-base quality was not reported, and no clone a single base away is much larger than it.

This sequence originates from a man of 80 years or more in good health. The chain couples TRBV20-1 to TRBJ2-1, with no D gene named confidently. Sequenced material: blood. In nucleotides, the sequence is TGCAGTGCTAGTAGGTCTCCGCAGGTCAATGAGCAGTTCTTC. This gives the protein CSASRSPQVNEQFF.